The entry below gives a single T cell receptor beta chain sequence along with its context. Its matching antigen is unknown. This was a survey-level run. Assay: immunoSEQ multiplex PCR; the TCRdb copy retains only in-frame clones and omits some. Here the sample spans about 35,000 clones, 81% being singletons. Rectal tissue came from one to two pinch biopsies taken at colonoscopy. The trim removed 5 bases at V and 1 base at J, leaving 10 bases unmatched. The germline gives CDR1 SGHNT, CDR2 YENEEA. The CDR3 loop spans 17 amino acids. This specimen comes from a study of pediatric ulcerative colitis. Study results and limitations: Clonal expansions reduced rectal repertoire diversity in acute severe colitis. Some T cells in rectal biopsies may come from blood, especially with overt colitis.

This TCR came from a boy younger than 18 with mild ulcerative colitis. J is TRBJ2-2 and V is TRBV11-3; 7 positions agree with TRBD1. Sequencing input: gut tissue. CDR3 DNA: TGTGCCAGCAGCAGTATGATCCGGGACAGGAACACCGGGGAGCTGTTTTTT. This gives the protein CASSSMIRDRNTGELFF. Drawing the rest from reference TRBV11-3 and TRBJ2-2, the complete variable domain is EAGVVQSPRYKIIEKKQPVAFWCNPISGHNTLYWYLQNLGQGPELLIRYENEEAVDDSQLPKDRFSAERLKGVDSTLKIQPAELGDSAVYLCASSSMIRDRNTGELFFGEGSRLTVL.